This TCR beta chain was recorded in a study of shared clonotypes between healthy human individuals. Study-wide results and caveats: What rarefaction showed was incomplete sorted-subset sequencing despite large depth. The diversity represented, both genetic and in exposure history, was limited by few donors.

Remarks on this clone: Its antigen is unidentified.

Researchers partitioned CD4+ cells into CD45RA+ naive and CD45RA-negative memory subsets. Sequenced by immunoSEQ multiplex PCR; TCRdb stores in-frame clones only, minus some. The sample consists of about 980,000 clones, 76% of them appearing once. The CDR3 loop spans 16 amino acids. Per germline, CDR1 MGHRA and CDR2 YSYEKL. V shed 1 base and J shed 7 bases, with 16 bases lying between them. The clonotype was recovered from a young man in good health. The sequenced sample was memory CD4+ T cells sorted from blood. Sample subset: CD45RA-negative fraction. The chain has TRBV4-1 and TRBJ1-4; no definite D call. This chain's CDR3 is CASSQGLGIVGEKLFF. For the CDR3, the DNA is TGCGCCAGCAGCCAAGGGTTGGGGATAGTAGGTGAAAAACTGTTTTTT.